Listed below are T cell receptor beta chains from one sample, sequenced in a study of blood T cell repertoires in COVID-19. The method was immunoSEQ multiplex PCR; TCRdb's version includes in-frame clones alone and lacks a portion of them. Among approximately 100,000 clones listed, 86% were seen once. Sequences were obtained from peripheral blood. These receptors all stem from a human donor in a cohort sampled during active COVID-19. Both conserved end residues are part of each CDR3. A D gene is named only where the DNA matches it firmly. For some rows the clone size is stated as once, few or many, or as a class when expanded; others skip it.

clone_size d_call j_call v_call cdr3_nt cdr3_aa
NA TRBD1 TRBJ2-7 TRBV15 TGTGCCACCAGCAGTAGGACAGGGGGCTTGTACGAGCAGTACTTC CATSSRTGGLYEQYF
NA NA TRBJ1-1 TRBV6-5 TGTGCCAGCAGGCGGGCAGAAGAAGCTTTCTTT CASRRAEEAFF
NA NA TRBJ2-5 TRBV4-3 TGCGCCAGCAGCCAAGGGTGGCAGGGCCAAGAGACCCAGTACTTC CASSQGWQGQETQYF
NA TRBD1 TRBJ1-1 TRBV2 TGTGCCAGCAGTCCTCAGACAGGGGGCACTGAAGCTTTCTTT CASSPQTGGTEAFF
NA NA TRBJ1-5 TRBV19 TGTGCCAGTAGTATTACAGTTCGCAATCAGCCCCAGCATTTT CASSITVRNQPQHF
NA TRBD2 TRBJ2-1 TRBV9 TGTGCCAGCAGCGGACCGGGACTAGCGGGGGCCGTCTCTCGCTCCTACAATGAGCAGTTCTTC CASSGPGLAGAVSRSYNEQFF
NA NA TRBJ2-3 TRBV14 TGTGCCAGCAGCCAAGGGGCAGGGGACACAGATACGCAGTATTTT CASSQGAGDTDTQYF
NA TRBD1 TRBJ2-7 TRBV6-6 TGTGCCAGCAGGACCGGGACAGGGGGTTACGAGCAGTACTTC CASRTGTGGYEQYF
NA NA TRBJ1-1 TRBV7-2 TGTGCCAGCAGCTTGCGAGCGAACACTGAAGCTTTCTTT CASSLRANTEAFF
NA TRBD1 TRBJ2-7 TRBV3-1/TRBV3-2 TGTGCCAGCAGCCGGACAGGGGCCAGGGAGCAGTACTTC CASSRTGAREQYF
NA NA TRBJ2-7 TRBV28 TGTGCCAGCACTCAGGGCCAGGGCTGGTACGAGCAGTACTTC CASTQGQGWYEQYF
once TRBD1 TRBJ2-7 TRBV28 TGTGCCAGCAGACTGGGGGGACAGGGGTTTGTGCAGTACTTC CASRLGGQGFVQYF
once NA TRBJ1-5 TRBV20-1 TGCAGTGCTAGTGGGTGGTCGGGCAATCAGCCCCAGCATTTT CSASGWSGNQPQHF
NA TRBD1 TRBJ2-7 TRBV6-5 TGTGCCAGCAGTTACTCCGGGACAGGGGAGGACGAGCAGTACTTC CASSYSGTGEDEQYF
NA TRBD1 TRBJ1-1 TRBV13 TGTGCCAGCAGCTCAAGGACAGGGGGCGTTATATTTGACACTGAAGCTTTCTTT CASSSRTGGVIFDTEAFF
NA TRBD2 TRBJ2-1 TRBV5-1 TGCGCCAGCAGCTTGGAATGGTCTAGCGGGAGCAATGAGCAGTTCTTC CASSLEWSSGSNEQFF
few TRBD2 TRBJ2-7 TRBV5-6 TGTGCCAGCAGCACGGGGGGGGCGTACGAGCAGTACTTC CASSTGGAYEQYF
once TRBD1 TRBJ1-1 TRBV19 TGTGCCAGCGAAACAGGGGACCTAGCTTTCTTT CASETGDLAFF
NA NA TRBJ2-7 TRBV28 TGTGCCAGCAGCCTACCCAACGAGCAGTACTTC CASSLPNEQYF
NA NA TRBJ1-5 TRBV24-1 TGTGCCACCAGTGTGGACAGCTATAGCCAGCCCCAGCATTTT CATSVDSYSQPQHF
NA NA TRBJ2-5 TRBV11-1 TGTGCCAGCAGCTTAGCAGGAGTACAAGAGACCCAGTACTTC CASSLAGVQETQYF
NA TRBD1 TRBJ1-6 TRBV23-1 TGCGCCAGCAGCCCGTATTCCGGGACAGCAAATTCACCCCTCCACTTT CASSPYSGTANSPLHF
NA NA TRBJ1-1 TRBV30 TGTGCCTGGAGGCCCGGGGGGAAGGGCACTGAAGCTTTCTTT CAWRPGGKGTEAFF
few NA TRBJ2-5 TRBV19 TGTGCCAGTAGTATCGGGTCGGGGGAGACCCAGTACTTC CASSIGSGETQYF
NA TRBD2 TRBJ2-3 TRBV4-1 TGCGCCAGCAGCCAAGTGGCTAGCGGGGGCCCTAGCACAGATACGCAGTATTTT CASSQVASGGPSTDTQYF
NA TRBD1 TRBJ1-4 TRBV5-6 TGTGCCAGCAGCTCGACAGGGGGTTATGAAAAACTGTTTTTT CASSSTGGYEKLFF
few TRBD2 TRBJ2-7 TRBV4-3 TGCGCCAGCAGCCAAGATCGAGGGCTAGCGGGTTACGAGCAGTACTTC CASSQDRGLAGYEQYF
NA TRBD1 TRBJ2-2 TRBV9 TGTGCCAGCAGCGTAGACTTTTCCAGGGGGCGGCTCGGGGAGCTGTTTTTT CASSVDFSRGRLGELFF
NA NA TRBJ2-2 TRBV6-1 TGTGCCAGCAGTGGAGTCACGGCAGGGGCCCTCACCGGGGAGCTGTTTTTT CASSGVTAGALTGELFF
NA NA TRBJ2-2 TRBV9 TGTGCCAGCAGCGTAGCGGGGTCCACCGGGGAGCTGTTTTTT CASSVAGSTGELFF
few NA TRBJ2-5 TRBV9 TGTGCCAGCAGCGTCCGCGGCGGGGAGACCCAGTACTTC CASSVRGGETQYF
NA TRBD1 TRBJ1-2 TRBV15 TGTGCCACCAGCGGGGACAGGGGATTCTTTGGCTACACCTTC CATSGDRGFFGYTF
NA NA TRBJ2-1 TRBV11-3 TGTGCCAGCAGCTTAGGCGGTTACAATGAGCAGTTCTTC CASSLGGYNEQFF
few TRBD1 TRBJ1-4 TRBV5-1 TGCGCCAGCAGCCTGGGACAGGGGATTGAAAAACTGTTTTTT CASSLGQGIEKLFF
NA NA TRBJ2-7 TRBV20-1 TGCAGTGCTAGTAAAGCTACGTGGGAGCAGTACTTC CSASKATWEQYF
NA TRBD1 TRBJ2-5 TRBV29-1 TGCAGCGTTGACCCGGACAGGGGAGGAGAGACCCAGTACTTC CSVDPDRGGETQYF
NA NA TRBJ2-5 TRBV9 TGTGCCAGCAGCGAATTACCAGGGGTGGAGACCCAGTACTTC CASSELPGVETQYF
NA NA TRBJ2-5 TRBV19 TGTGCCAGTAGTTTCCGGGACAACCTTAGGGAGACCCAGTACTTC CASSFRDNLRETQYF
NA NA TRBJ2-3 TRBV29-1 TGCAGCTATAGTAGAAGGGGGAGTTTCGCAGATACGCAGTATTTT CSYSRRGSFADTQYF
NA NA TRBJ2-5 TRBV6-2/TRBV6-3 TGTGCCAGCAGTTACTCGAGCCAGCTCGGGGAGACCCAGTACTTC CASSYSSQLGETQYF
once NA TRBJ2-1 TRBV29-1 TGCAGCGTTGAAAGGCGACTTGGGGGGAATGAGCAGTTCTTC CSVERRLGGNEQFF